A selection of T cell receptor beta chains follows, all from one sample in a study of breast tumors, draining lymph nodes, adjacent tissues. MiXCR, applied by TCRdb to the multiplex PCR reads, yields one record per CDR3 protein. The data contain under 25,000 distinct CDR3 sequences, roughly 43% of them singletons. The specimen sequenced was breast tumor tissue. These receptors originate from a female donor with breast cancer. Some clones in this sample may be carry-over from other donors' samples. CDR3s include the opening cysteine and the closing phenylalanine or tryptophan. D genes are given only for firm matches. The size entry is marked missing in some rows and otherwise reads once, few, many or a size class.

>TRBJ2-7|NA|TRBD2|TRBV9
CASSVEGSSGRFTYEQYF
TGTGCCAGCAGCGTAGAGGGGTCTAGCGGGAGGTTCACCTACGAGCAGTACTTC
>TRBJ1-6|NA|NA|TRBV28
CARRTQARSPLHF
TGTGCCAGAAGGACGCAGGCTCGGTCACCCCTCCACTTT
>TRBJ2-1|many|TRBD2|TRBV15
CATSRMGTSGSGTSREQFF
TGTGCCACCAGCAGAATGGGGACTAGCGGGAGTGGAACGTCACGTGAGCAGTTCTTC
>TRBJ1-5|many|NA|TRBV28
CASSPPRGERQPQHF
TGTGCCAGCAGTCCTCCACGGGGCGAGCGTCAGCCCCAGCATTTT
>TRBJ2-7|large|NA|TRBV6-5
CASSHRDGYEQYF
TGTGCCAGCAGTCACAGGGACGGATACGAGCAGTACTTC
>TRBJ2-7|once|NA|TRBV7-9
CASSSTVTREQYF
TGTGCCAGCAGCTCAACAGTCACGAGGGAGCAGTACTTC
>TRBJ2-2|many|TRBD1|TRBV4-3
CASSQTTGGIGELFF
TGCGCCAGCAGCCAGACGACAGGGGGCATCGGGGAGCTGTTTTTT
>TRBJ2-1|many|NA|TRBV28
CATSSGVADEQFF
TGTGCCACGTCTTCGGGAGTAGCGGATGAGCAGTTCTTC
>TRBJ1-2|many|TRBD1|TRBV10-3
CAIKEGAGYGYTF
TGTGCCATCAAGGAGGGGGCAGGATATGGCTACACCTTC
>TRBJ2-7|many|NA|TRBV19
CASGPLKRYYEQYF
TGTGCCAGTGGGCCTTTAAAGAGGTACTACGAGCAGTACTTC
>TRBJ1-5|many|TRBD1|TRBV19
CASNDRVNQPQHF
TGTGCCAGTAACGACAGGGTTAATCAGCCCCAGCATTTT
>TRBJ2-7|NA|TRBD2|TRBV7-2
CASSPGGSSYEQYF
TGTGCCAGCAGCCCGGGGGGGAGCTCCTACGAGCAGTACTTC
>TRBJ2-3|many|NA|TRBV18
CASSPTLTRTDTQYF
TGTGCCAGCTCACCGACTCTGACCCGCACAGATACGCAGTATTTT
>TRBJ2-3|NA|TRBD2|TRBV20-1
CSARGASGRAPDTQYF
TGCAGTGCTAGAGGGGCTAGCGGGAGGGCCCCAGATACGCAGTATTTT
>TRBJ2-5|medium-sized|NA|TRBV2
CASSGQGGGGETQYF
TGTGCCAGCAGTGGACAGGGAGGAGGAGGAGAGACCCAGTACTTC
>TRBJ2-3|many|TRBD1|TRBV5-1
CASSAGTGWTDTQYF
TGCGCCAGCAGCGCCGGGACAGGGTGGACAGATACGCAGTATTTT
>TRBJ2-5|NA|TRBD2|TRBV20-1
CSALGLAGGEETQYF
TGCAGTGCCCTGGGACTAGCGGGGGGGGAAGAGACCCAGTACTTC
>TRBJ2-1|NA|NA|TRBV20-1
CSASALLEQFF
TGCAGTGCCTCTGCCTTACTAGAGCAGTTCTTC
>TRBJ2-2|many|TRBD2|TRBV20-1
CSARGRAGGNTGELFF
TGCAGTGCTAGAGGGAGAGCGGGGGGGAACACCGGGGAGCTGTTTTTT